One sample yielded the 21 T cell receptor beta chains listed below, sequenced in a study of cytomegalovirus exposure and HLA in healthy donors. 13 Jbeta primers and 60 Vbeta primers were used for the PCR. Only in-frame clones appear in the TCRdb table, and some are missing; sequencing was by immunoSEQ multiplex PCR. Of 130,000 or so clones listed, roughly 82% were seen once; the top ten hold roughly 5.2%. Sequencing was carried out using PBMCs. These TCRs come from a man aged 18 to 30 in good health and CMV-seropositive.

V is TRBV9 and J is TRBJ2-1; 9 nucleotides agree with TRBD2. The CDR3 totals 15 residues. Losses at the gene ends were 4 bases for V and 1 base for J; bases not matched to a gene: 3. CDR1 SGDLS and CDR2 YYNGEE come from the germline V gene. The CDR3 loop reads CASSMREGSYNEQFF. The CDR3 bases are TGTGCCAGCAGCATGCGGGAGGGGTCCTACAATGAGCAGTTCTTC.

A single count supports this clone. This chain uses TRBV6-6 with TRBJ1-1; 7 nucleotides agree with TRBD1. The CDR3 runs to 14 residues. The J segment lost 7 bases and the V segment lost 5 bases, leaving 10 bases of the junction unmatched. Germline CDR1 and CDR2: MNHNY and SVGAGI (reference sequence). The CDR3 here is CASSASGTAREAFF. The CDR3 bases are TGTGCCAGCAGTGCCTCCGGGACAGCCCGTGAAGCTTTCTTT.

In its sample, this clone was seen once. The CDR3 nucleotides read TGTGCCAGCAGTGAATACGTCAGGAGGGACACCGGGGAGCTGTTTTTT. Encoded protein: CASSEYVRRDTGELFF. This rearrangement joins TRBV25-1 to TRBJ2-2; D is perhaps TRBD2 (6 bases). V lost 0 bases and J 3 bases, leaving 11 bases between the germline ends. CDR3 length: 16 residues. CDR1 and CDR2 from the germline V gene are MGHDK and SYGVNS.

The rearrangement links TRBV19 to TRBJ2-5; possibly TRBD1 for D (6 bases). The tail of the sequence fits TRBJ2-7 better, so the J call may be wrong. Germline CDR1 is LNHDA and CDR2 is SQIVND (reference sequence). The length of the CDR3 is 13 residues. The CDR3: CASSAGTSYEQYF. The CDR3 region has the DNA TGTGCCAGTAGTGCCGGGACATCGTACGAGCAGTACTTC.

This clone was seen more than once but under ten times. This chain uses TRBV5-1 with TRBJ2-2; weak D call: TRBD2 (6 bases). The CDR3 totals 16 residues. The germline gives CDR1 SGHRS, CDR2 YFSETQ. The V and J ends lost 5 bases and 1 base respectively, with 15 bases between them. CDR3 sequence: CASSYVGGLNTGELFF. CDR3 nucleotide sequence: TGCGCCAGCAGTTATGTCGGGGGACTGAACACCGGGGAGCTGTTTTTT.

This chain links TRBV4-2 with TRBJ2-7; TRBD2 matches at 7 bases. CDR1 and CDR2 from the germline V gene are LGHNA and YNFKEQ. This CDR3 region has 15 residues. V lost 3 bases and J lost 2; bases outside the gene matches: 7. The CDR3 spells CASSQEPGLTYEQYF. CDR3 in DNA: TGTGCCAGCAGCCAGGAACCGGGACTAACCTACGAGCAGTACTTC.

The chain uses TRBV11-2 and TRBJ2-3; no clear D. The germline V gene has CDR1 SGHAT and CDR2 FQNNGV. The CDR3 has 12 amino acids. With 1 base removed from V and 7 bases from J, the gap between germline ends came to 6 bases. The CDR3, as DNA: TGTGCCAGCAGCTTAGCGGTCAATACGCAGTATTTT. It yields the protein CASSLAVNTQYF.

The J gene is TRBJ2-2, the V gene TRBV7-9, with D perhaps TRBD1 (5 bases). Germline CDR1 reads SEHNR; CDR2 reads FQNEAQ (reference sequence). Trimming took off 4 bases at V and 5 bases at J, with 11 bases between the two ends. This CDR3 is 14 amino acids long. The CDR3 nucleotides are TGTGCCAGCAGCTCTCCCAGGGTTACCGGGGAGCTGTTTTTT. Its protein is CASSSPRVTGELFF.

The sample holds one count of this clone. The chain recombines TRBV7-9 with TRBJ1-2; D gene uncertain. The CDR3 consists of 13 residues. Germline values: CDR1 SEHNR, CDR2 FQNEAQ (reference sequence). V lost 2 bases, J lost 4 bases, and 8 bases lay in between. The CDR3 bases are TGTGCCAGCAGCTTATGGGAGGCCTATGGCTACACCTTC. Its protein is CASSLWEAYGYTF.

This clone turned up a few times. This chain uses TRBV5-1 with TRBJ2-3, with 12 bases fitting TRBD2. Germline-derived CDR1 and CDR2 are SGHRS and YFSETQ. CDR3 length: 14 residues. Unmatched junction bases numbered 2, after V lost 4 bases and J lost 5 bases. The CDR3, as DNA: TGCGCCAGCAGCGGGGGACTAGCGGGAGATACGCAGTATTTT. Protein sequence: CASSGGLAGDTQYF.

The chain is built from TRBV7-9 and TRBJ2-3, with D possibly TRBD1 on 6 matching bases. Trimming removed 1 base from V and 3 bases from J, with 11 bases in between. This CDR3 is 15 amino acids long. Germline CDR1 SEHNR, CDR2 FQNEAQ (reference sequence). CDR3 in amino acids: CASSLGGLRTDTQYF. In DNA form, the CDR3 reads TGTGCCAGCAGCTTAGGGGGGCTACGAACAGATACGCAGTATTTT.

This clone was detected a few times. In nucleotides, the CDR3 is TGTGCCAGCAGCTTCGGGTGGAGGAATGAGCAGTTCTTC. Its translation is CASSFGWRNEQFF. The V and J genes are TRBV7-6 and TRBJ2-1; weak D call: TRBD2 (5 bases). The ends were cut back, 3 bases at V and 7 bases at J, with 10 bases in the middle. From germline, CDR1 is SGHVS and CDR2 FNYEAQ. The CDR3 is 13 amino acids.

Written as DNA, the CDR3 is TGCGCCAGCAGCCCTAAGATCACAGATACGCAGTATTTT. Translated: CASSPKITDTQYF. The chain links TRBV5-1 to TRBJ2-3; D is undetermined. The CDR3 spans 13 residues. Looked up from germline, CDR1 is SGHRS and CDR2 is YFSETQ. V was trimmed by 4 bases and J by 2 bases, leaving 8 bases between them. Full variable domain (remainder filled in from reference TRBV5-1 and TRBJ2-3): KAGVTQTPRYLIKTRGQQVTLSCSPISGHRSVSWYQQTPGQGLQFLFEYFSETQRNKGNFPGRFSGRQFSNSRSEMNVSTLELGDSALYLCASSPKITDTQYFGPGTRLTVL.

J is TRBJ2-7 and V is TRBV7-6; 8 bases match TRBD2. CDR1 SGHVS and CDR2 FNYEAQ come from the germline V gene. V lost 4 bases to trimming and J lost 1 base; unmatched junction nucleotides: 3. The CDR3 is 14 amino acids. The CDR3 nucleotides are TGTGCCAGCAGCTCAAGCGGGAGTTCCTACGAGCAGTACTTC. Its translation: CASSSSGSSYEQYF.

The V gene is TRBV11-2, the J gene TRBJ2-1; D may be TRBD2 (5 bases). The CDR3 covers 13 residues. V was shortened by 5 bases and J by 5 bases, with 10 bases between the two germline ends. In germline, CDR1 is SGHAT, CDR2 FQNNGV. This CDR3 is CASSTRDDNEQFF. The CDR3 DNA follows: TGTGCCAGCAGCACTAGAGATGACAATGAGCAGTTCTTC. The full variable domain, in which reference TRBV11-2 and TRBJ2-1 provide the parts outside the CDR3, is EAGVAQSPRYKIIEKRQSVAFWCNPISGHATLYWYQQILGQGPKLLIQFQNNGVVDDSQLPKDRFSAERLKGVDSTLKIQPAKLEDSAVYLCASSTRDDNEQFFGPGTRLTVL.

The genes are TRBV13 and TRBJ1-6, with D unclear. The CDR3 length is 15 residues. V lost 4 bases and J lost 7, with 14 bases in between. Germline lookup yields CDR1 PRHDT and CDR2 FYEKMQ (reference sequence). DNA of the CDR3: TGTGCCAGCAGCTCCGTATACCATCAGAATTCACCCCTCCACTTT. Translated: CASSSVYHQNSPLHF.

The chain employs TRBV7-3 and TRBJ2-3; D is unresolved. This CDR3 has 14 amino acids. Germline CDR1 SGHTA, CDR2 FQGTGA. V was clipped by 2 bases and J by 2 bases, with 8 bases between them. The CDR3 is CASSLPSNTDTQYF. The CDR3 DNA follows: TGTGCCAGCAGCTTACCATCCAACACAGATACGCAGTATTTT.

CDR3 DNA sequence: TGTGCCAGCAGCCTTTTCACTCAGGGAAGGAATCAGCCCCAGCATTTT. Translating it yields CASSLFTQGRNQPQHF. This chain connects TRBV5-6 to TRBJ1-5; D might be TRBD1 (5 bases). Trimming removed 4 bases from V and 4 bases from J, with 18 bases in between. The germline gives CDR1 SGHDT, CDR2 YYEEEE. The CDR3 is 16 residues long. The whole variable domain, filled in from reference TRBV5-6 and TRBJ1-5, reads DAGVTQSPTHLIKTRGQQVTLRCSPKSGHDTVSWYQQALGQGPQFIFQYYEEEERQRGNFPDRFSGHQFPNYSSELNVNALLLGDSALYLCASSLFTQGRNQPQHFGDGTRLSIL.

The rearrangement uses TRBV5-1 and TRBJ1-2; 7 positions match TRBD1. Trimming at V came to 2 bases and at J to 0 bases, leaving 7 bases not matched to a gene. The CDR3 has 16 residues. Germline values: CDR1 SGHRS, CDR2 YFSETQ. The CDR3: CASSFEGAIPNYGYTF. The CDR3 DNA sequence: TGCGCCAGCAGCTTTGAGGGGGCAATTCCTAACTATGGCTACACCTTC.

V is TRBV6-6 and J is TRBJ1-2, with unresolved D. The CDR3 is made up of 14 amino acids. V shed 5 bases and J shed 4 bases, with 14 bases lying between them. CDR1 and CDR2 from the germline V gene are MNHNY and SVGAGI (reference sequence). The CDR3 loop reads CASSISVRAYGYTF. DNA for the CDR3: TGTGCCAGCAGTATTTCTGTCCGAGCCTATGGCTACACCTTC.

In regard to this clone: Other DNA sequences from this sample encode an identical CDR3 as well. V is TRBV5-1 and J is TRBJ1-5; weak D call: TRBD1 (6 bases). The V gene's germline CDR1 is SGHRS and CDR2 YFSETQ. V was pared by 4 bases and J by 3 bases, with 14 bases between. The CDR3 spans 15 residues. The CDR3 is CASSLDGQPNQPQHF. DNA of the CDR3: TGCGCCAGCAGCCTAGACGGACAGCCCAATCAGCCCCAGCATTTT.